These 25 T cell receptor beta chains came from one sample sequenced in a study of shared clonotypes between healthy human individuals. This table comes from immunoSEQ multiplex PCR, and its TCRdb copy is limited to in-frame clones, with some not included. In the table there are about 2,500,000 clones, over 85% of which are singletons. The sample consisted of naive CD4+ T cells sorted from blood. Subset specified: CD45RA+ positively selected. These receptors all come from a man between 18 and 35 years old in good health.

The chain is built from TRBV27 and TRBJ2-7; no firm D call. Trimming pared 10 bases from V and 2 bases from J, leaving 6 bases between. This CDR3 contains 10 residues. CDR1 is MNHEY and CDR2 is SMNVEV in the germline V gene (reference sequence). As DNA, the CDR3 is TGTGCCACCCAAACCTACGAGCAGTACTTC. As protein: CATQTYEQYF.

The chain recombines TRBV9 with TRBJ2-3; 8 bases are shared with TRBD2. The germline CDR1 and CDR2 sequences are SGDLS and YYNGEE. Germline trimming cut 0 bases from V and 5 bases from J; bases unmatched to any gene: 11. This CDR3 spans 17 amino acids. The CDR3 is CASSVDLPGGWGDTQYF. CDR3 nucleotides: TGTGCCAGCAGCGTAGACTTGCCGGGAGGGTGGGGAGATACGCAGTATTTT. Full variable domain (outside the CDR3, taken from reference TRBV9 and TRBJ2-3): DSGVTQTPKHLITATGQRVTLRCSPRSGDLSVYWYQQSLDQGLQFLIQYYNGEERAKGNILERFSAQQFPDLHSELNLSSLELGDSALYFCASSVDLPGGWGDTQYFGPGTRLTVL.

The CDR3 here is CASRGGRGYKDTQYF. The CDR3 DNA sequence: TGCGCCAGCAGGGGCGGTCGGGGCTATAAAGATACGCAGTATTTT. V usage is TRBV5-1 and J usage is TRBJ2-3; D tentatively reads TRBD1 or TRBD2 (5 bases each). The germline V gene encodes CDR1 SGHRS and CDR2 YFSETQ. The CDR3 is 15 amino acids. Trimming shortened V by 5 bases and J by 5 bases, and 18 bases separated the two germline ends.

The chain recombines TRBV6-6 with TRBJ2-7; 8 bases align to TRBD1. This CDR3 is built from 14 residues. After removal of 6 bases from V and 7 bases from J, the junction contained 11 bases not matched to a gene. The germline gives CDR1 MNHNY, CDR2 SVGAGI (reference sequence). The DNA of the CDR3 is TGTGCCAGCAGCCGGAGGGGGACAGGCCAGGAGCAGTACTTC. It yields the protein CASSRRGTGQEQYF.

V gene TRBV9 combines with J gene TRBJ2-2, with 12 positions matching TRBD2. The V gene end was trimmed by 0 bases and the J gene end by 1 base; junction bases not matched to a gene: 7. The CDR3 has 19 amino acids. Germline loops: CDR1 SGDLS, CDR2 YYNGEE. CDR3 sequence: CASSVEVGGLAGNTGELFF. The CDR3 bases are TGTGCCAGCAGCGTAGAAGTCGGGGGACTAGCGGGGAACACCGGGGAGCTGTTTTTT.

This clone was counted between two and nine times. Other DNA sequences from this sample encode an identical CDR3 as well. This sequence joins TRBV2 and TRBJ1-4; D remains unclear. This CDR3 region has 14 residues. Trimming cost V 6 bases and J 4 bases, with 12 bases left between them. Looked up from germline, CDR1 is SNHLY and CDR2 is FYNNEI. The CDR3 DNA is TGTGCCAGCAGGGAACAAGGCATTAATGAAAAACTGTTTTTT. Protein sequence: CASREQGINEKLFF.

The CDR3 nucleotides read TGTGCCAGCAGCTACCCAGGGGGCGCGTCCTACGAGCAGTACTTC. This translates into CASSYPGGASYEQYF. The J gene is TRBJ2-7, the V gene TRBV5-6; TRBD1 matches 8 bases. The V gene's germline CDR1 is SGHDT and CDR2 YYEEEE. This CDR3 has 15 amino acids. J was trimmed by 1 base and V by 3 bases; bases with no gene match: 6.

CDR3 DNA: TGTGCCAGTAGTATGCAGGGGGACACTGAAGCTTTCTTT. This gives the protein CASSMQGDTEAFF. The chain has TRBV19 and TRBJ1-1; 7 bases align to TRBD1. J was trimmed by 3 bases and V by 3 bases; bases with no gene match: 1. CDR3 length: 13 amino acids. CDR1 and CDR2 (germline): LNHDA, SQIVND (reference sequence). The full variable domain, its missing parts supplied by reference TRBV19 and TRBJ1-1, is DGGITQSPKYLFRKEGQNVTLSCEQNLNHDAMYWYRQDPGQGLRLIYYSQIVNDFQKGDIAEGYSVSREKKESFPLTVTSAQKNPTAFYLCASSMQGDTEAFFGQGTRLTVV.

This rearrangement joins TRBV6-6 to TRBJ2-5, with D possibly called TRBD1 or TRBD2 (6 bases each). Germline CDR1 MNHNY, CDR2 SVGAGI (reference sequence). V was trimmed by 4 bases and J by 5 bases, leaving 8 bases between them. CDR3 length equals 12 residues. CDR3 loop: CASSWGAETQYF. The CDR3 coding sequence is TGTGCCAGCAGTTGGGGGGCGGAGACCCAGTACTTC.

The rearrangement joins TRBV5-6 to TRBJ2-3; 9 bases align to TRBD1. Looked up from germline, CDR1 is SGHDT and CDR2 is YYEEEE. The CDR3 loop spans 14 amino acids. The ends lost 8 bases at V and 4 bases at J; junction bases unmatched: 8. The CDR3 DNA reads as TGTGCCAGTAGCCGGGACAGGGCGGCAGATACGCAGTATTTT. Translated: CASSRDRAADTQYF.

The V and J genes are TRBV7-9 and TRBJ1-2, with TRBD1 matching over 7 bases. This CDR3 comprises 13 residues. The germline gives CDR1 SEHNR, CDR2 FQNEAQ (reference sequence). The junction had 3 bases not matched to a gene; V was cut back by 8 bases and J by 0 bases. The CDR3 DNA reads as TGTGCCAGCCGGGACAGATCTAACTATGGCTACACCTTC. The encoded protein is CASRDRSNYGYTF.

The V and J genes are TRBV4-3 and TRBJ2-3, with 9 bases lining up with TRBD2. This CDR3 spans 17 amino acids. Losses at the gene ends were 2 bases for V and 4 bases for J; bases not matched to a gene: 10. The germline CDR1 and CDR2 sequences are LGHNA and YSLEER. In nucleotides, the CDR3 is TGCGCCAGCAGCCAAAACGGGGCTAGCGGGGAGGCAGATACGCAGTATTTT. Translating gives CASSQNGASGEADTQYF.

This sequence joins TRBV12-5 and TRBJ1-1; 7 bases fit TRBD1. The CDR3 totals 13 residues. V shed 7 bases, J shed 5 bases, and the junction held 7 bases outside the gene matches. Germline CDR1 and CDR2: LGHNT and FRNRAP. The DNA of the CDR3 is TGTGCTAGTGAGACAGGGAGGGGGACTGAAGCTTTCTTT. Its protein product is CASETGRGTEAFF.

The chain couples TRBV7-3 to TRBJ2-3; D is unclear. In germline, CDR1 is SGHTA, CDR2 FQGTGA. V was trimmed by 4 bases and J by 6 bases, leaving 11 bases between them. This CDR3 region has 13 residues. Here the CDR3 reads CASSSRHADTQYF. CDR3 nucleotide sequence: TGTGCCAGCAGCTCCCGACACGCCGATACGCAGTATTTT.

CDR3 sequence: CASRPDLGQGSLYLTETQYF. Here the CDR3 DNA reads TGCGCCAGCAGGCCCGACCTGGGACAGGGGAGCCTATATTTAACGGAGACCCAGTACTTC. The gene calls are TRBV4-1 and TRBJ2-5, with 10 positions matching TRBD1. The CDR3 loop spans 20 amino acids. V gave up 6 bases and J gave up 5 bases; unmatched junction bases: 24. CDR1 and CDR2 (germline): MGHRA, YSYEKL.

This chain uses TRBV27 with TRBJ1-1, with D unclear. This CDR3 contains 18 residues. Germline lookup yields CDR1 MNHEY and CDR2 SMNVEV (reference sequence). Trimming took 6 bases from V and 0 from J, leaving 23 bases between them. CDR3 DNA: TGTGCCAGCAGCCCCCTTTTATATCCGCGGGCGGTGAACACTGAAGCTTTCTTT. This codes for CASSPLLYPRAVNTEAFF.

The rearrangement links TRBV18 to TRBJ1-1; D gene unclear. This CDR3 has 14 amino acids. Germline-derived CDR1 and CDR2 are KGHSH and LQKENI. Deletions cut 5 bases from V and 3 bases from J, with 13 bases between. For the CDR3, the DNA is TGTGCCAGCTCATCGGGATCGAAATACACTGAAGCTTTCTTT. Its protein is CASSSGSKYTEAFF.

The chain recombines TRBV7-9 with TRBJ2-3; 10 nucleotides match TRBD2. CDR1 and CDR2 (germline): SEHNR, FQNEAQ (reference sequence). Germline trimming cut 4 bases from V and 1 base from J; bases unmatched to any gene: 2. This CDR3 contains 15 residues. CDR3 amino acids: CASSWGTSGTDTQYF. The CDR3 DNA is TGTGCCAGCAGCTGGGGGACTAGCGGCACAGATACGCAGTATTTT.

Of note for this clone: Compared with germline, one end of the junction differs, possibly owing to a read error. V gene TRBV5-8 combines with J gene TRBJ2-5, with 7 positions matching TRBD1. Germline-derived CDR1 and CDR2 are SGHTS and YDEGEE. CDR3 length equals 15 residues. This CDR3 reads CASSRPGQLREAQYF. In DNA, the CDR3 is TGTGCCAGCAGCCGACCGGGACAGCTAAGAGAGGCCCAGTACTTC.

The chain uses TRBV29-1 and TRBJ2-7; D is undetermined. Germline CDR1 is SQVTM and CDR2 is ANQGSEA. Trimming pared 2 bases from V and 0 bases from J, leaving 5 bases between. The CDR3 length is 12 residues. CDR3 nucleotides: TGCAGCGTTGAACTAGGCTCCTACGAGCAGTACTTC. This translates into CSVELGSYEQYF.

The chain carries TRBV30 and TRBJ1-2; D perhaps matches TRBD1 (6 bases). The CDR3 spans 15 residues. Between the trimmed V and J ends, which lost 6 bases and 1 base, there was a span of 18 bases. CDR1 and CDR2 from the germline V gene are GTSNPN and SVGIG (reference sequence). The CDR3 here is CACLGRPGDNYGYTF. CDR3 coding DNA: TGTGCCTGCCTGGGCCGACCAGGGGATAACTATGGCTACACCTTC.

The V gene is TRBV30, the J gene TRBJ1-6; D not certain. The V end was cut by 3 bases, the J end by 2 bases, with 8 bases between. CDR3 length equals 14 residues. CDR1 and CDR2 from the germline V gene are GTSNPN and SVGIG (reference sequence). In DNA form, the CDR3 reads TGTGCCTGGAGCGCGGAGCCCTATAATTCACCCCTCCACTTT. Translating gives CAWSAEPYNSPLHF.

The V gene is TRBV5-6, the J gene TRBJ2-7, with 7 bases identical to TRBD2. The germline V gene encodes CDR1 SGHDT and CDR2 YYEEEE. V dropped 7 bases and J dropped 0; count of bases not matched to a gene: 4. This CDR3 region has 13 residues. The CDR3 protein is CASRRGSSYEQYF. The CDR3 DNA reads TGTGCCAGCCGTCGCGGGAGCTCCTACGAGCAGTACTTC.

This clone was counted a few times. The sample holds other DNA sequences that translate to the same CDR3. The rearrangement links TRBV10-3 to TRBJ1-1; D remains ambiguous. Germline values: CDR1 ENHRY, CDR2 SYGVKD. This CDR3 region has 12 residues. The V end lost 3 bases, the J end lost 4 bases, and 6 bases lay between the germline ends. Here the CDR3 reads CAISDVGTEAFF. The DNA of the CDR3 is TGTGCCATCAGTGATGTTGGCACTGAAGCTTTCTTT.

The J gene is TRBJ2-7, the V gene TRBV27; D perhaps matches TRBD2 (7 bases). V dropped 0 bases and J dropped 4 bases, with 19 bases sitting between them. The CDR3 is 17 residues long. CDR1 MNHEY and CDR2 SMNVEV come from the germline V gene (reference sequence). Here the CDR3 DNA reads TGTGCCAGCAGTTTATCAAGGGCGCCAGGGGAGGGATACGAGCAGTACTTC. It is translated as CASSLSRAPGEGYEQYF.